One sample yielded the 21 T cell receptor beta chains listed below, sequenced in a study of graft-versus-host responses after intestinal transplantation. TCRdb keeps only in-frame clones here, not all; method: immunoSEQ multiplex PCR. The table lists about 110,000 clones, 80% to 95% of them singletons. Their recognized antigens are unknown. This material consisted of unstimulated CD8+ T cells sorted from spleen or lymph node cells, taken before intestinal transplant. The receptors were sampled from a human donor who received an intestinal transplant.

V and J are TRBV19 and TRBJ1-1; no firm D call. Deletions cut 7 bases from V and 5 bases from J, with 14 bases between. This CDR3 comprises 13 residues. CDR1 is LNHDA, CDR2 SQIVND, per germline (reference sequence). CDR3 sequence (DNA): TGTGCCAGTATCCCCCGGGAGGGTACTGAAGCTTTCTTT. Its protein is CASIPREGTEAFF. Full variable domain (remainder filled in from reference TRBV19 and TRBJ1-1): DGGITQSPKYLFRKEGQNVTLSCEQNLNHDAMYWYRQDPGQGLRLIYYSQIVNDFQKGDIAEGYSVSREKKESFPLTVTSAQKNPTAFYLCASIPREGTEAFFGQGTRLTVV.

This rearrangement joins TRBV9 to TRBJ2-1; D might be TRBD2 (6 bases). Germline CDR1 reads SGDLS; CDR2 reads YYNGEE. Trimming took 0 bases from V and 5 from J, leaving 9 bases between them. There are 14 residues in the CDR3. CDR3 loop: CASSVEASDNEQFF. The CDR3, as DNA: TGTGCCAGCAGCGTAGAAGCTAGCGACAATGAGCAGTTCTTC.

This clone was picked up one time. The V call is TRBV7-9, the J call TRBJ2-1; 11 bases fit TRBD2. The trim removed 8 bases at V and 5 bases at J, leaving 2 bases unmatched. Germline CDR1 reads SEHNR; CDR2 reads FQNEAQ (reference sequence). The CDR3 covers 13 residues. CDR3 protein: CASGGLADNEQFF. DNA for the CDR3: TGTGCCAGCGGGGGACTAGCGGACAATGAGCAGTTCTTC.

The chain recombines TRBV2 with TRBJ1-4; D is unclear. This CDR3 is 13 amino acids long. CDR1 and CDR2 (germline): SNHLY, FYNNEI. Between the trimmed V and J ends, which lost 6 bases and 4 bases, there was a span of 9 bases. The CDR3 loop is CASRASVNEKLFF. The CDR3 region has the DNA TGTGCCAGCAGGGCCAGTGTTAATGAAAAACTGTTTTTT.

The V gene is TRBV10-3, the J gene TRBJ2-7; 8 nucleotides align to TRBD2. This CDR3 is 14 amino acids long. The ends lost 1 base at V and 2 bases at J; junction bases unmatched: 1. The V gene's germline CDR1 is ENHRY and CDR2 SYGVKD. The chain's CDR3 is CAISELAGPYEQYF. As DNA, the CDR3 is TGTGCCATCAGTGAGTTAGCGGGGCCCTACGAGCAGTACTTC.

The chain combines TRBV14 with TRBJ1-2; D is undetermined. The CDR3 has 14 amino acids. V was shortened by 1 base and J by 2 bases, with 8 bases between the two germline ends. Germline CDR1 SGHDN, CDR2 FVKESK. CDR3 DNA sequence: TGTGCCAGCAGCCAAGCCCCACGGAACTATGGCTACACCTTC. It is translated as CASSQAPRNYGYTF.

This chain joins TRBV5-1 and TRBJ2-5; D not certain. CDR3 length equals 13 residues. The V and J ends lost 0 bases and 3 bases respectively, with 6 bases between them. Germline assignment: CDR1 SGHRS and CDR2 YFSETQ. CDR3 DNA: TGCGCCAGCAGCTTGGAAGCAGAAGAGACCCAGTACTTC. Translating gives CASSLEAEETQYF.

This chain joins TRBV13 and TRBJ2-7; 8 bases agree with TRBD2. The V segment lost 5 bases and the J segment 7 bases; nucleotides outside the gene matches: 7. CDR3 length: 13 amino acids. CDR1 is PRHDT, CDR2 FYEKMQ, per germline (reference sequence). CDR3 amino acids: CASSLGLGREQYF. The CDR3 region has the DNA TGTGCCAGCAGCCTGGGACTAGGGCGAGAGCAGTACTTC.

The V and J genes are TRBV6-1 and TRBJ1-5, with a weak D call TRBD1 (6 bases). V lost 5 bases and J 7 bases, leaving 12 bases between the germline ends. From germline, CDR1 is MNHNS and CDR2 SASEGT. The CDR3 is 13 amino acids. The CDR3 here is CASSNRVSQPQHF. CDR3 bases: TGTGCCAGCAGTAACAGGGTATCGCAGCCCCAGCATTTT.

This clone appeared once. The rearrangement links TRBV19 to TRBJ2-7, with D perhaps given as TRBD1 or TRBD2 (6 bases each). Trimming left V 6 bases short and J 4 bases short, with 19 bases between. Per germline, CDR1 LNHDA and CDR2 SQIVND (reference sequence). The CDR3 runs to 15 residues. The CDR3 here is CASSAASGAIYEQYF. CDR3 bases: TGTGCCAGTAGCGCCGCCTCGGGGGCGATTTACGAGCAGTACTTC.

The genes are TRBV9 and TRBJ2-2; 7 bases agree with TRBD2. The CDR3 loop spans 16 amino acids. Unmatched junction bases numbered 8, after V lost 4 bases and J lost 2 bases. The germline gives CDR1 SGDLS, CDR2 YYNGEE. The DNA for the CDR3 is TGTGCCAGCAGCCTAACGGGACTACTTAACACCGGGGAGCTGTTTTTT. This encodes CASSLTGLLNTGELFF.

A word on this clone: Other DNA sequences within the sample encode an identical CDR3. The chain employs TRBV9 and TRBJ2-7; unclear D gene. V lost 0 bases, J lost 0 bases, and 7 bases lay in between. The germline gives CDR1 SGDLS, CDR2 YYNGEE. This CDR3 region has 14 residues. The CDR3 loop reads CASSVGGSSYEQYF. The CDR3 DNA is TGTGCCAGCAGCGTAGGTGGTAGCTCCTACGAGCAGTACTTC.

V is TRBV2 and J is TRBJ2-1; 7 nucleotides align to TRBD2. Germline V gene sequence: CDR1 SNHLY, CDR2 FYNNEI. This CDR3 region has 16 residues. V trimming: 7 bases; J trimming: 2 bases; junction bases outside the gene matches: 11. CDR3 sequence: CASMGPASGAYNEQFF. CDR3 coding DNA: TGTGCCAGCATGGGGCCCGCTAGCGGAGCCTACAATGAGCAGTTCTTC.

The CDR3 protein is CASSGGTGGPLEQYF. The CDR3, as DNA: TGTGCCAGCAGCGGGGGGACAGGAGGACCCCTGGAGCAGTACTTC. This sequence joins TRBV7-9 and TRBJ2-7, with 8 positions matching TRBD1. Germline-derived CDR1 and CDR2 are SEHNR and FQNEAQ (reference sequence). The CDR3 has 15 amino acids. V lost 5 bases, J lost 7 bases, and 13 bases stayed unmatched. Using reference TRBV7-9 and TRBJ2-7 for the parts outside the CDR3, the full variable domain is DTGVSQNPRHKITKRGQNVTFRCDPISEHNRLYWYRQTLGQGPEFLTYFQNEAQLEKSRLLSDRFSAERPKGSFSTLEIQRTEQGDSAMYLCASSGGTGGPLEQYFGPGTRLTVT.

V is TRBV5-1 and J is TRBJ2-5; 13 nucleotides align to TRBD2. The CDR3 is 16 amino acids. Germline V gene sequence: CDR1 SGHRS, CDR2 YFSETQ. Losses at the gene ends were 0 bases for V and 5 bases for J; bases not matched to a gene: 4. CDR3 amino acids: CASSLGTSGSYETQYF. CDR3 coding DNA: TGCGCCAGCAGCTTGGGGACTAGCGGGAGTTATGAGACCCAGTACTTC.

This rearrangement joins TRBV7-9 to TRBJ2-1; D is tentatively TRBD1 or TRBD2 (5 bases each). CDR1 and CDR2 (germline): SEHNR, FQNEAQ (reference sequence). CDR3 size: 16 residues. Trimming pared 5 bases from V and 6 bases from J, leaving 20 bases between. This CDR3 is CASSLGTYPPLNEQFF. CDR3 DNA sequence: TGTGCCAGCAGCCTGGGGACGTATCCCCCTCTCAATGAGCAGTTCTTC.

The V call is TRBV7-9, the J call TRBJ1-2; D is ambiguous. With 2 bases removed from V and 6 bases from J, the gap between germline ends came to 10 bases. Per germline, CDR1 SEHNR and CDR2 FQNEAQ (reference sequence). The CDR3 spans 13 residues. CDR3 bases: TGTGCCAGCAGCTTAAAACAGAACGATGGCTACACCTTC. Amino acid sequence: CASSLKQNDGYTF.

V gene TRBV11-2 combines with J gene TRBJ2-1; tentatively, D is TRBD2 (6 bases). V was clipped by 3 bases and J by 0 bases, with 12 bases between them. The CDR3 runs 16 residues. Germline CDR1 SGHAT, CDR2 FQNNGV. The CDR3 loop is CASSLAGLFSYNEQFF. In DNA, the CDR3 is TGTGCCAGCAGCTTGGCGGGATTATTCTCCTACAATGAGCAGTTCTTC.

The chain joins TRBV6-5 to TRBJ1-6, with 7 nucleotides matching TRBD1. The CDR3 spans 15 residues. Unmatched junction bases numbered 3, after V lost 0 bases and J lost 7 bases. Germline V gene sequence: CDR1 MNHEY, CDR2 SVGAGI. The CDR3 sequence is CASSYSRGQNSPLHF. DNA for the CDR3: TGTGCCAGCAGTTACTCGAGGGGGCAAAATTCACCCCTCCACTTT.

The chain is built from TRBV27 and TRBJ1-2; D remains unclear. V was shortened by 9 bases and J by 4 bases, with 9 bases between the two germline ends. The germline V gene encodes CDR1 MNHEY and CDR2 SMNVEV (reference sequence). The CDR3 is 11 residues long. The chain's CDR3 is CASRTGYGYTF. Here the CDR3 DNA reads TGTGCCAGTAGGACGGGCTATGGCTACACCTTC.

This chain connects TRBV2 to TRBJ2-4; tentative D call: TRBD2 (5 bases). V gave up 5 bases and J gave up 5 bases, with 19 bases separating them. The CDR3 covers 16 residues. Germline V gene sequence: CDR1 SNHLY, CDR2 FYNNEI. DNA for the CDR3: TGTGCCAGCAGTTGGACTCCGACGAGCATAGAAAACATTCAGTACTTC. Its protein is CASSWTPTSIENIQYF.